Following are 9 T cell receptor beta chains from one sample sequenced in a study of blood T cells in healthy people across ages. PCR was performed a second time for roughly 7 to 12 cycles using a sample-barcoded 5' primer and a J-beta primer mix. TCRdb called the 5' RACE reads again in MiXCR, with one record for every CDR3 protein. The sample consists of approximately 490,000 distinct CDR3 sequences, about 24% of them appearing once. Another study also made use of these data, one on T cells of mothers and their children.

Sequencing was done on a sample of blood. The receptors stem from a boy under 18 in good health.

This chain links TRBV29-1 with TRBJ2-5; maybe TRBD2 (5 bases). Between the trimmed V and J ends, which lost 4 bases and 3 bases, there was a span of 9 bases. Germline V gene data show CDR1 as SQVTM and CDR2 as ANQGSEA. This CDR3 is built from 12 residues. This chain's CDR3 is CSVGGAKETQYF. The CDR3 nucleotides read TGCAGCGTTGGGGGAGCTAAAGAGACCCAGTACTTC.

This clonotype was picked up many times. V is TRBV7-2 and J is TRBJ2-1, with D unresolved. The germline CDR1 and CDR2 sequences are SGHTA and FQGNSA. Trimming shortened V by 0 bases and J by 6 bases, and 12 bases separated the two germline ends. The CDR3 consists of 15 residues. The CDR3 protein is CASSLAYGVPNEQFF. The DNA for the CDR3 is TGTGCCAGCAGCTTAGCGTATGGCGTTCCCAATGAGCAGTTCTTC.

The chain recombines TRBV29-1 with TRBJ2-1; D is tentatively TRBD1 or TRBD2 (6 bases each). V lost 8 bases and J 3 bases, leaving 11 bases between the germline ends. The CDR3 runs to 12 residues. The germline V gene has CDR1 SQVTM and CDR2 ANQGSEA. CDR3 residues: CSLGGGYNEQFF. CDR3 DNA: TGCAGCCTAGGGGGAGGCTACAATGAGCAGTTCTTC.

V gene TRBV28 combines with J gene TRBJ1-2; 11 nucleotides align to TRBD1. The germline CDR1 and CDR2 sequences are MDHEN and SYDVKM. The CDR3 sequence is 13 residues long. The junction had 2 bases not matched to a gene; V was cut back by 4 bases and J by 7 bases. DNA of the CDR3: TGTGCCAGCAGTTCGGGACAGGGGGGTGGCTACACCTTC. Amino acids: CASSSGQGGGYTF.

This chain connects TRBV4-3 to TRBJ2-1; TRBD2 aligns across 7 bases. Germline V gene data show CDR1 as LGHNA and CDR2 as YSLEER. The ends lost 1 base at V and 8 bases at J; junction bases unmatched: 5. CDR3 length: 14 amino acids. Here the CDR3 DNA reads TGCGCCAGCAGCCAAGGACTAGCACTCTATGAGCAGTTCTTC. It specifies CASSQGLALYEQFF.

The chain joins TRBV25-1 to TRBJ2-7; 7 nucleotides agree with TRBD1. This CDR3 comprises 15 residues. Germline values: CDR1 MGHDK, CDR2 SYGVNS. V was clipped by 1 base and J by 0 bases; unmatched bases: 3. The CDR3 nucleotides read TGTGCCAGCAGTGAATGGGACAGAAACTCCTACGAGCAGTACTTC. As protein: CASSEWDRNSYEQYF.

The chain has TRBV5-1 and TRBJ2-5; D possibly corresponds to TRBD1 (5 bases). The end of the DNA aligns better with TRBJ2-7, so the J call may be wrong. The CDR3 runs to 16 residues. Germline V gene lookup returns CDR1 SGHRS and CDR2 YFSETQ. CDR3 bases: TGCGCCAGCAGCTTGGAATGGCAGGGCGGAATCGCCGAGCAGTACTTC. Translation gives CASSLEWQGGIAEQYF.

There are a few counts of this clonotype. CDR3 protein: CASSLALGSETQYF. CDR3 sequence (DNA): TGTGCCAGCAGCTTAGCGTTGGGGAGTGAGACCCAGTACTTC. The chain couples TRBV7-2 to TRBJ2-5, with a possible D match to TRBD2 (5 bases). CDR3 length equals 14 residues. The ends were cut back, 0 bases at V and 5 bases at J, with 10 bases in the middle. CDR1 is SGHTA and CDR2 is FQGNSA in the germline V gene.

V gene TRBV7-2 combines with J gene TRBJ2-7; 8 bases align to TRBD2. This CDR3 has 15 amino acids. The germline CDR1 and CDR2 sequences are SGHTA and FQGNSA. The trim removed 10 bases at V and 0 bases at J, leaving 11 bases unmatched. The DNA for the CDR3 is TGTGCCACCCAACCCCGGGCGGGGGGCTCCTACGAGCAGTACTTC. Its protein product is CATQPRAGGSYEQYF.